This T cell receptor (beta chain) was documented in a study of blood T cell repertoires in COVID-19 (dated by TCRdb to between 2020 and 2021). In terms of the full investigation: The collaborator samples originated in the United States, Italy and Spain and spanned the acute and convalescent phases of COVID-19. The material from the prospective study consisted of cDNA or gDNA derived from T cells, B-cell-depleted T cells, or PBMCs. The dataset comprised deeply sampled blood TCRbeta repertoires from subjects exposed to, actively infected with, or recovered from COVID-19. The repertoires were released in a freely available public database meant as a resource for research on the immune response to SARS-CoV-2. Samples came from the ongoing ImmuneRACE study (first 160 participants) plus 1,254 subjects from 6 global collaborators. Nearly every sample came with metadata listing a de-identified subject ID, COVID-19 status, age in years and sex. Where HLA class I and class II types were available, the types were taken from metadata supplied by the sample provider, not from assay-based typing. The full study reports these points: The quantity of clinical and demographic metadata differed by source and by participant and was supplied without curation.

Collaborating institutions collected whole blood in K2EDTA tubes following their own protocols. Collaborator samples were shipped for TCRbeta analysis as frozen whole blood, isolated PBMCs, or DNA extracted from either sample type. About this clone itself: Its target antigen remains unknown. No much larger clonotype is one base removed from it; base qualities were not supplied.

TCRbeta CDR3 regions were amplified from genomic DNA using the immunoSEQ Assay, a bias-controlled multiplex PCR. The study's processing was this. Within the assay, amplification of reference gene primers was used to estimate how many nucleated cells each sample contained. Sequence reads were collapsed and filtered to measure the absolute abundance of every unique TCRbeta CDR3 rearrangement. For each sample, productive Simpson clonality was calculated by taking the square root of Simpson's diversity index across productive rearrangements. The table comes from immuneACCESS by way of TCRdb, which keeps in-frame sequences with V and J called. Part of the clones is missing from these tables; in studies checked, under half for an unresolved V gene and the rest for unknown reasons. V, J and clone size derive from that table, while D and trimming were established from the DNA sequence. Across this sample there are about 140,000 clones, with 76% seen only once. The ten largest clones take up 4.5% of the sample.

The sample taken for sequencing was peripheral blood. This TCR came from an elderly woman with active or convalescent COVID-19.

The CDR3 here reads CASSQGGTGLRDEQYF. The sequence in DNA is TGTGCCAGCAGCCAAGGAGGGACAGGTCTTCGGGACGAGCAGTACTTC. Recombination joined TRBV14 with TRBJ2-7; TRBD1 fits 8 bases in the junction. CDR1 and CDR2, per the germline V gene, are SGHDN and FVKESK. Including cysteine and phenylalanine, the CDR3 has 16 amino acids. The CDR3 DNA has 48 bases and is translated from base 1. Trimming takes 1 base off V and 5 bases off J; junction bases not matched to a gene: 10.